Listed below are T cell receptor beta chains from one sample, sequenced in a study of T-cell reconstitution after alpha-beta-depleted transplantation in children. From the PCR reads, TCRdb called clonotypes with MiXCR, one entry per CDR3 protein. The profile shows about 400,000 distinct CDR3 sequences, 15% to 20% of them singletons. The starting material was PBMCs, mostly from graft donor cells, obtained 360 days after TCRalphabeta/CD19-depleted stem cell transplant. The receptors here all came from a boy in the first two years of life who had a stem cell transplant for Wiskott-Aldrich syndrome, so the T cells may come from the graft donor. The CDR3 runs from the conserved cysteine through the conserved F or W. Each record gives: V gene, J gene, clone size, D gene, CDR3 DNA, CDR3 protein. D genes are given only for firm matches. Part of the rows lack a size; the others show once, few, many or a class for expanded clones.

>TRBV20-1|TRBJ2-1|-|-
TGCAGTGCTATTCGCACGGGCAGGGGTAATGAGCAGTTCTTC
CSAIRTGRGNEQFF
>TRBV6-2/TRBV6-3|TRBJ2-5|few|-
TGTGCCAGCAGTTACTGGGGAGCGTACCAAGAGACCCAGTACTTC
CASSYWGAYQETQYF
>TRBV12-3/TRBV12-4|TRBJ1-1|few|-
TGTGCCAGCAGTACAGGGTGGGACACTGAAGCTTTCTTT
CASSTGWDTEAFF
>TRBV5-1|TRBJ2-1|-|TRBD2
TGCGCCAGCAGCTTGGTTCTAGCGGGAGGGCTTCCCTACAATGAGCAGTTCTTC
CASSLVLAGGLPYNEQFF
>TRBV29-1|TRBJ1-1|-|-
TGCAGCGTTTTAGGGGGGAAAATCACTGAAGCTTTCTTT
CSVLGGKITEAFF
>TRBV10-2|TRBJ1-2|-|TRBD1
TGCGCCAGCAGGATTAGGGACAGTCCCAACTATGGCTACACCTTC
CASRIRDSPNYGYTF
>TRBV15|TRBJ2-5|-|-
TGTGCCACCAGCAGAGATGGGCGGACCCCTTATGAGACCCAGTACTTC
CATSRDGRTPYETQYF
>TRBV5-1|TRBJ2-1|-|-
TGCGCCAGCAGCTTTCGTTGGGTACGGAGCTCCTACAATGAGCAGTTCTTC
CASSFRWVRSSYNEQFF
>TRBV7-6|TRBJ1-4|many|-
TGTGCCAGCAGCTTAGTGAAGGCCAGGGGCGAAAAACTGTTTTTT
CASSLVKARGEKLFF
>TRBV15|TRBJ2-3|few|-
TGTGCCACCAGCAGAGATCCATTGTACACAGATACGCAGTATTTT
CATSRDPLYTDTQYF
>TRBV4-3|TRBJ2-2|-|-
TGCGCCAGCAGCCAAGTTAGGGGGGGAGGCACCGGGGAGCTGTTTTTT
CASSQVRGGGTGELFF
>TRBV4-1|TRBJ2-7|few|TRBD1
TGCGCCAGCAGCCAAGAAGCCCAGCCCCATCACCGGGACAGGGTAGCCGAGCAGTACTTC
CASSQEAQPHHRDRVAEQYF
>TRBV20-1|TRBJ2-5|-|TRBD2
TGCAGTGCTAGAGTCGGGGCCGGGACTAAAGAGACCCAGTACTTC
CSARVGAGTKETQYF
>TRBV7-9|TRBJ2-7|-|TRBD2
TGTGCCAGCAGCTTAACTAGCGGGAGCCACGAGCAGTACTTC
CASSLTSGSHEQYF
>TRBV29-1|TRBJ2-3|few|-
TGCAGCGTTGAAGGTCGGTTAACAGATACGCAGTATTTT
CSVEGRLTDTQYF
>TRBV6-2/TRBV6-3|TRBJ1-1|-|-
TGTGCCAGCAGTTACCCTAATACAGGAGTATGGGGCACTGAAGCTTTCTTT
CASSYPNTGVWGTEAFF
>TRBV7-2|TRBJ2-1|-|TRBD2
TGTGCCAGCAGCCGTAGCGGGAGGAAAGGCTACAATGAGCAGTTCTTC
CASSRSGRKGYNEQFF
>TRBV4-1|TRBJ2-2|-|TRBD2
TGCGCCAGCAGACTAGCGGGGGGGGTTAGCGGGGAGCTGTTTTTT
CASRLAGGVSGELFF
>TRBV7-9|TRBJ2-5|-|-
TGTGCCAGCAGCTCGACGGGACACCGTCAAGAGACCCAGTACTTC
CASSSTGHRQETQYF
>TRBV6-2/TRBV6-3|TRBJ2-1|few|-
TGTGCCAGCAGTTACCATCTCACTAGAGGCGAGCAGTTCTTC
CASSYHLTRGEQFF
>TRBV10-3|TRBJ2-7|few|-
TGTGCCATCAGTGAGTCTTTGCGGGGCGGTCTAAGGGAGCAGTACTTC
CAISESLRGGLREQYF
>TRBV4-1|TRBJ2-7|-|-
TGCGCCAGCAGCCAAGACATGTGCGAGGGTCCGGGGGAGCAGTACTTC
CASSQDMCEGPGEQYF
>TRBV7-7|TRBJ2-1|-|-
TGTGCCAGCAGCTATGATTTACACAATGAGCAGTTCTTC
CASSYDLHNEQFF
>TRBV20-1|TRBJ2-5|-|TRBD1
TGCAGTGCTAGAGCTTTCCGGGACAGCAAAGAGACCCAGTACTTC
CSARAFRDSKETQYF
>TRBV19|TRBJ2-5|-|-
TGTGCCAGTAGTATCTCCGGGCGGGCCACTCAAGAGACCCAGTACTTC
CASSISGRATQETQYF
>TRBV24-1|TRBJ2-7|few|-
TGTGCCACCAGTGAAATCCCCGGGAGCGGCTACGAGCAGTACTTC
CATSEIPGSGYEQYF
>TRBV20-1|TRBJ2-6|few|-
TGCAGTGCTAGACAGGGGCCTAGCTCTGGGGCCAACGTCCTGACTTTC
CSARQGPSSGANVLTF
>TRBV12-3/TRBV12-4|TRBJ1-5|few|-
TGTGCCAGCAGTTCGGTACCGGTTCAGCCCCAGCATTTT
CASSSVPVQPQHF
>TRBV5-1|TRBJ2-2|-|TRBD1
TGCGCCAGCCCAGGAGGACAGGGGAGGACCGGGGAGCTGTTTTTT
CASPGGQGRTGELFF
>TRBV6-5|TRBJ2-2|few|-
TGTGCCAGCAAACCCCCTTTGGGTGGCACCGGGGAGCTGTTTTTT
CASKPPLGGTGELFF
>TRBV5-1|TRBJ2-7|-|TRBD1
TGCGCCAGCAGCTTGGTGGACAGGTTTTCCTACGAGCAGTACTTC
CASSLVDRFSYEQYF
>TRBV24-1|TRBJ2-3|-|-
TGTGCCACCAGTGGCCAGATGGGAAGCACAGATACGCAGTATTTT
CATSGQMGSTDTQYF